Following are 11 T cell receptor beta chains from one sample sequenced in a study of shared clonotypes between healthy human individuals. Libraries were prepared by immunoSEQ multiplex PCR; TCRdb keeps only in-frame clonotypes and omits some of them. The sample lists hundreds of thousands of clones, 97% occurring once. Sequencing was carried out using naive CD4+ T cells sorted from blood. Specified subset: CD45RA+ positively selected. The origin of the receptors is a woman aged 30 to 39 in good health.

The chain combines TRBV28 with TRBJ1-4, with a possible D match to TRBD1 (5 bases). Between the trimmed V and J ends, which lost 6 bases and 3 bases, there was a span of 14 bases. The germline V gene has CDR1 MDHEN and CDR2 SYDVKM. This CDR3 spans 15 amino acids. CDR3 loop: CASSTPEGPNEKLFF. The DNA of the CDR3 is TGTGCCAGCAGCACTCCCGAGGGACCTAATGAAAAACTGTTTTTT.

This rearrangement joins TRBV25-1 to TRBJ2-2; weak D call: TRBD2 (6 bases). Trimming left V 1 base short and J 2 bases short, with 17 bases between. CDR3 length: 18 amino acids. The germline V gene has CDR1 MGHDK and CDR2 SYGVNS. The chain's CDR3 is CASSEWGVGGLNTGELFF. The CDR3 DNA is TGTGCCAGCAGTGAATGGGGGGTAGGAGGACTCAACACCGGGGAGCTGTTTTTT. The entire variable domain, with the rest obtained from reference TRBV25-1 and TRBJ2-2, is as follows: EADIYQTPRYLVIGTGKKITLECSQTMGHDKMYWYQQDPGMELHLIHYSYGVNSTEKGDLSSESTVSRIRTEHFPLTLESARPSHTSQYLCASSEWGVGGLNTGELFFGEGSRLTVL.

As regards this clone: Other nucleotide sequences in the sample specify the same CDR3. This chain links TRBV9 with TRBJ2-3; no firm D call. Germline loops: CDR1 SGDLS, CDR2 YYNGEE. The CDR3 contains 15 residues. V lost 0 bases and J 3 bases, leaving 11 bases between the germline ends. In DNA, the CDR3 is TGTGCCAGCAGCGTAGGAGTAGGTGGGACAGATACGCAGTATTTT. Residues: CASSVGVGGTDTQYF.

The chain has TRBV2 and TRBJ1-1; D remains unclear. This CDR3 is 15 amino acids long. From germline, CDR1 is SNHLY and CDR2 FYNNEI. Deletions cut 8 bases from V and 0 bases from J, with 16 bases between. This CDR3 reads CASRSQELMNTEAFF. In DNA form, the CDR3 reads TGTGCCAGCCGTAGTCAGGAGCTAATGAACACTGAAGCTTTCTTT. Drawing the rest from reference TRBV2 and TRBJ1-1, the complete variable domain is EPEVTQTPSHQVTQMGQEVILRCVPISNHLYFYWYRQILGQKVEFLVSFYNNEISEKSEIFDDQFSVERPDGSNFTLKIRSTKLEDSAMYFCASRSQELMNTEAFFGQGTRLTVV.

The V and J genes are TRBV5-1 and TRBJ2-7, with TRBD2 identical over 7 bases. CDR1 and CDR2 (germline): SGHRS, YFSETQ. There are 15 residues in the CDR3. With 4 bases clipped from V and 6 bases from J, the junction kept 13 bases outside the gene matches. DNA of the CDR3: TGCGCCAGCAGCCTCCAGACTAGCAAGATAGGCGAGCAGTACTTC. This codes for CASSLQTSKIGEQYF. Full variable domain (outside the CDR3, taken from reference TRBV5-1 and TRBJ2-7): KAGVTQTPRYLIKTRGQQVTLSCSPISGHRSVSWYQQTPGQGLQFLFEYFSETQRNKGNFPGRFSGRQFSNSRSEMNVSTLELGDSALYLCASSLQTSKIGEQYFGPGTRLTVT.

The CDR3 DNA is TGCGCCAGCAGCCAAGATAAAGTTCCCGCCCTTCTAGAGGCCAACGTCCTGACTTTC. This sequence encodes CASSQDKVPALLEANVLTF. The chain employs TRBV4-1 and TRBJ2-6, with D uncertain. V was trimmed by 0 bases and J by 6 bases, leaving 21 bases between them. The CDR3 loop spans 19 amino acids. Per germline, CDR1 MGHRA and CDR2 YSYEKL.

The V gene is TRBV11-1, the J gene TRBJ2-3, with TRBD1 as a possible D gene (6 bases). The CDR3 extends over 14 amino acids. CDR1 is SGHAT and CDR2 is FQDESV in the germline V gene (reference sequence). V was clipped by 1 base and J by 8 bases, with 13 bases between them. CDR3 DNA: TGTGCCAGCAGCTTAGAAGGGGGACCCTCTACGCAGTATTTT. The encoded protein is CASSLEGGPSTQYF.

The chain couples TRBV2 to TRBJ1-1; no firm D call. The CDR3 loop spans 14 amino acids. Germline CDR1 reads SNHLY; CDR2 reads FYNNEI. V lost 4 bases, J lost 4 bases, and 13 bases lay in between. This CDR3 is CASSGVNPGTEAFF. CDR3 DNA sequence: TGTGCCAGCAGTGGGGTCAATCCTGGCACTGAAGCTTTCTTT.

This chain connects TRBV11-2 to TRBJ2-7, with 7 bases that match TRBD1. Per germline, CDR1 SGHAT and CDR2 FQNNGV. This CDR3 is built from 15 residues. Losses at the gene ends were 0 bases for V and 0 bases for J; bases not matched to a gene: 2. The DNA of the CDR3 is TGTGCCAGCAGCTTAGAAGGACAGGCCTCCTACGAGCAGTACTTC. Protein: CASSLEGQASYEQYF.

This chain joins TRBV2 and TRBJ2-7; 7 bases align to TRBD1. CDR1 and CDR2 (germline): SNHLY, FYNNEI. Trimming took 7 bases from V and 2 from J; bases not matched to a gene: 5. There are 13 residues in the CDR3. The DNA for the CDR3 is TGTGCCAGCATAAGGACAGGAACCTACGAGCAGTACTTC. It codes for CASIRTGTYEQYF.

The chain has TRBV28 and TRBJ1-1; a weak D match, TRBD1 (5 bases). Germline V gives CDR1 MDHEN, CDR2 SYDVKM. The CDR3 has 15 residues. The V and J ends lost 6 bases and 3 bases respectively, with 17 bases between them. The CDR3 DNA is TGTGCCAGCAGCTTCTCCAGGGCCCTTGACACTGAAGCTTTCTTT. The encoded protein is CASSFSRALDTEAFF.